The clone carrying this T cell receptor (beta chain) was detected a few times. Here immunoSEQ multiplex PCR was the method, and the copy in TCRdb shows in-frame clones only, minus some. The sample carries 120,000 or so clones, around 89% recorded once. The data derive from a study of T cell responses to AZD1222 COVID-19 vaccine. V was pared by 0 bases and J by 6 bases, with 15 bases between. CDR3 length equals 16 residues. Germline V gene lookup returns CDR1 LGHNA and CDR2 YNFKEQ. This TCR was sampled from an adult who received the AZD1222 COVID-19 vaccine. The sequencing used peripheral blood, collected 28 days after the second AZD1222 dose. V gene TRBV4-2 combines with J gene TRBJ2-1, with a weak D call TRBD1 (5 bases). The CDR3, as DNA: TGTGCCAGCAGCCAAGAGGCAGGGATGAGTGGCAATGAGCAGTTCTTC. This gives the protein CASSQEAGMSGNEQFF.